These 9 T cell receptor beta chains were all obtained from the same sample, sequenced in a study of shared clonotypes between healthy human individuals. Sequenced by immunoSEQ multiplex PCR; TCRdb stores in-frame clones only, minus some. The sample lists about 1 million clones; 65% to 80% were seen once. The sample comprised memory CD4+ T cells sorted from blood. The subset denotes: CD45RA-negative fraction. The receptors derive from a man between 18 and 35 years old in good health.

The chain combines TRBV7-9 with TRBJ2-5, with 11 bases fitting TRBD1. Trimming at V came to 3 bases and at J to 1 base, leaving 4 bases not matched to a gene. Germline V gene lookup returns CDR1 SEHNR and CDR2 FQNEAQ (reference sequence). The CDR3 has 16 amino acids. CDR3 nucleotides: TGTGCCAGCAGCTTGCAGGGACAGGGGGTCCAAGAGACCCAGTACTTC. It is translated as CASSLQGQGVQETQYF. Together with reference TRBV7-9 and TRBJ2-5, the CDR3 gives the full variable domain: DTGVSQNPRHKITKRGQNVTFRCDPISEHNRLYWYRQTLGQGPEFLTYFQNEAQLEKSRLLSDRFSAERPKGSFSTLEIQRTEQGDSAMYLCASSLQGQGVQETQYFGPGTRLLVL.

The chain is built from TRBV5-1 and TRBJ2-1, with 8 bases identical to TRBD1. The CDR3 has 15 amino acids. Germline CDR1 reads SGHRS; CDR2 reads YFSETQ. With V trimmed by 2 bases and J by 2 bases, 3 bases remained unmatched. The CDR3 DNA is TGCGCCAGCAGCTTTGGACAGGGACCCTACAATGAGCAGTTCTTC. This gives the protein CASSFGQGPYNEQFF.

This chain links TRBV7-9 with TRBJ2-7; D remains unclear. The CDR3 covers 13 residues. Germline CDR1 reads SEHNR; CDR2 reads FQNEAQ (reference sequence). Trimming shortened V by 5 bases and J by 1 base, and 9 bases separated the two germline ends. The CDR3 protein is CASSRLQSYEQYF. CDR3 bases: TGTGCCAGCAGCCGCCTGCAGTCCTACGAGCAGTACTTC.

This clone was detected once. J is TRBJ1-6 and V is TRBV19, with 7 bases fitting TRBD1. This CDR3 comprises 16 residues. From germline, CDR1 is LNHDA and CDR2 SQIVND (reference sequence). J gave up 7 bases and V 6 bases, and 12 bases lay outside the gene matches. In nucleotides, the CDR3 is TGTGCCAGTAGCCCCCCGGGACAGACCGGCAATTCACCCCTCCACTTT. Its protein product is CASSPPGQTGNSPLHF.

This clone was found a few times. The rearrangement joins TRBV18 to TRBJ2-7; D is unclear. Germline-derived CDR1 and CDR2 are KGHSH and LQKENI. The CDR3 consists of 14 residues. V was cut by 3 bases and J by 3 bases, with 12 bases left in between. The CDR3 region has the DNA TGTGCCAGCTCACCCCCACTGACGATCTACGAGCAGTACTTC. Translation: CASSPPLTIYEQYF.

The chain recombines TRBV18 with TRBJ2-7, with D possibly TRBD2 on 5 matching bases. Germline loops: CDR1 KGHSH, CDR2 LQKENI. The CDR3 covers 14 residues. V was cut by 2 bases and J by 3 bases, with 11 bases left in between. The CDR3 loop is CASSPSGLLYEQYF. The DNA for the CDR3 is TGTGCCAGCTCACCAAGCGGACTCCTCTACGAGCAGTACTTC.

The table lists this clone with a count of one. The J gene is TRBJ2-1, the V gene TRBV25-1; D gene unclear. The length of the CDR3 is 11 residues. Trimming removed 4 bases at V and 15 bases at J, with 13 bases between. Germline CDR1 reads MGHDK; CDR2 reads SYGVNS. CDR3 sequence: CASSATGPTFF. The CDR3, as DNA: TGTGCCAGCAGTGCCACTGGACCAACGTTCTTC.

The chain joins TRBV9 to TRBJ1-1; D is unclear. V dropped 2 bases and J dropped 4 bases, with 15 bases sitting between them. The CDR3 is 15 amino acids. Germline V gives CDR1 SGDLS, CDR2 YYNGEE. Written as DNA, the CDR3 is TGTGCCAGCAGCGTGGTGGGCGCGGGCAGCACTGAAGCTTTCTTT. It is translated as CASSVVGAGSTEAFF.

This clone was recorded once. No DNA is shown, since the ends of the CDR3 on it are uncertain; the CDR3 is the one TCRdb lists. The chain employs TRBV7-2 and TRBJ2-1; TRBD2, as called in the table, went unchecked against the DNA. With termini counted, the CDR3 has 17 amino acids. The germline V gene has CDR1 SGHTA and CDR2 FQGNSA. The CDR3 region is CASRSTLGLAGGHEQFF.